By frequency, the clone carrying this TCR beta chain is medium-sized. Its antigen is not identified. Libraries of TCR beta chains were produced by 5' RACE (UMI-labeled). Original data processing: Each TCR beta library had about 2,600 to 18,000 functional CDR3 beta clonotypes. From the 5' RACE reads, TCRdb lists one entry per CDR3 protein and no DNA. TCRdb, not the original authors, processed these V and J calls. This sample's clone table lists more than 15,000 distinct CDR3 sequences. This record comes from a study of human CD8 memory T cell subsets. Overall study results and limits: When diversity was estimated with Chao1, stem-like memory T cells appeared more diverse than precursor exhausted T cells.

The V gene's germline CDR1 is SQVTM and CDR2 ANQGSEA. The CDR3 runs 11 residues. Sequences were obtained from CD8+ stem-like memory T cells (TSCM and TCM) sorted from PBMCs. Subset defined: stem-like memory CD8 T cells (TSTEM), CCR7+ PD-1- TIGIT-. The chain joins TRBV29-1 to TRBJ1-2. This sequence originates from a human donor in good health. The CDR3 protein is CSVGTNYGYTF.